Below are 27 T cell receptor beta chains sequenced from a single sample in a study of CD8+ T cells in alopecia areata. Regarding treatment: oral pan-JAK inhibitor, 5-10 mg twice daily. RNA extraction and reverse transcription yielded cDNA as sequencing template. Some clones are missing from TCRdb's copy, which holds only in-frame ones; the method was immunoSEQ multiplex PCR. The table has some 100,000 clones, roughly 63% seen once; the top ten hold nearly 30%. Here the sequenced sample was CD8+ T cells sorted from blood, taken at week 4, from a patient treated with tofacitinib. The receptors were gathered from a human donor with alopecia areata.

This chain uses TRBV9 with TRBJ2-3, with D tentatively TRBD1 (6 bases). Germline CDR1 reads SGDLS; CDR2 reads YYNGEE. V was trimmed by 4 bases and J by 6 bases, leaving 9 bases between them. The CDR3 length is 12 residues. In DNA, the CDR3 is TGTGCCAGCAGCTTCCAGGGGGATACGCAGTATTTT. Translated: CASSFQGDTQYF.

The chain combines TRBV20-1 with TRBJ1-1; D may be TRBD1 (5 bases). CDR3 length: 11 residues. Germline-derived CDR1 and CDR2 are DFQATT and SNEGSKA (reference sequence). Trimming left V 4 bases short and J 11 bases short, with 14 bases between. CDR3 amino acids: CSATTGTRAFF. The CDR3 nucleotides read TGCAGTGCTACCACCGGGACGAGGGCTTTCTTT.

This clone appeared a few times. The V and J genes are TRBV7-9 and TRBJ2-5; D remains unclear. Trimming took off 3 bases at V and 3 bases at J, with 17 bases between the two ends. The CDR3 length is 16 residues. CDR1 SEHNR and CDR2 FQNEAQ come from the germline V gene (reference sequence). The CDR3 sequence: CASSFGGRGAEETQYF. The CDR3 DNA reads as TGTGCCAGCAGCTTTGGTGGGCGAGGAGCTGAAGAGACCCAGTACTTC.

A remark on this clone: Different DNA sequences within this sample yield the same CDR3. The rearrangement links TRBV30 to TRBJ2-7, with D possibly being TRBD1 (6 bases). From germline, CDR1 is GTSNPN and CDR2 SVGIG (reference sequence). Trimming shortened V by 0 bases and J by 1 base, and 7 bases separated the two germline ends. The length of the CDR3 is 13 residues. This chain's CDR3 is CAWSVGTSYEQYF. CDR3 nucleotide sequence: TGTGCCTGGAGTGTCGGGACATCCTACGAGCAGTACTTC.

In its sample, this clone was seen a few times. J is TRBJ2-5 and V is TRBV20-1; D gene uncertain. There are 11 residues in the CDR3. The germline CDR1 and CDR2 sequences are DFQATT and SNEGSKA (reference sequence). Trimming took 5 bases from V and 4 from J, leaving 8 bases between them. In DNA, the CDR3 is TGCAGTGCTCCGCTAGGAGAGACCCAGTACTTC. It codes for CSAPLGETQYF.

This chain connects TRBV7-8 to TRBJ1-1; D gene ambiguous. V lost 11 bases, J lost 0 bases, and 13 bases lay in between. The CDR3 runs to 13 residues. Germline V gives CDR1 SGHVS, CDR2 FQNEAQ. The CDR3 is CASRADLNTEAFF. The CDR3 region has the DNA TGTGCCTCCCGGGCAGATTTGAACACTGAAGCTTTCTTT.

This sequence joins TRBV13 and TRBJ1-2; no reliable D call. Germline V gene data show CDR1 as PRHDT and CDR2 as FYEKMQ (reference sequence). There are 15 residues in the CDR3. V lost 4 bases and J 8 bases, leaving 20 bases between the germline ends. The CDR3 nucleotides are TGTGCCAGCAGCTCCGGGGAGGTAGCCTCCTACGGCTACACCTTC. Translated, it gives CASSSGEVASYGYTF.

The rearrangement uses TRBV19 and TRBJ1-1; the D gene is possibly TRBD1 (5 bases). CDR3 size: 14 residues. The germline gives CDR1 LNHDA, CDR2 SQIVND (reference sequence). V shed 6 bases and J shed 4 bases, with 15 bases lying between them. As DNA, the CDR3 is TGTGCCAGTAGCTCAACGGGGGGGACCACTGAAGCTTTCTTT. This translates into CASSSTGGTTEAFF.

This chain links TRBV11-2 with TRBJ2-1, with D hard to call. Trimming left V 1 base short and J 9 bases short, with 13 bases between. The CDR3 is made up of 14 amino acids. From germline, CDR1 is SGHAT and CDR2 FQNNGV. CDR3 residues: CASSLATPDAEQFF. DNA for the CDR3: TGTGCCAGCAGCTTAGCGACCCCAGACGCTGAGCAGTTCTTC.

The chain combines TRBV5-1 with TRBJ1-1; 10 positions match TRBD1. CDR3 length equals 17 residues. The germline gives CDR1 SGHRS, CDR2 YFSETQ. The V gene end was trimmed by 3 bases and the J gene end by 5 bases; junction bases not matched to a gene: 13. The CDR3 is CASSSTDRGLVGTEAFF. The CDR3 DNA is TGCGCCAGCAGCTCTACTGACAGGGGGCTCGTGGGGACTGAAGCTTTCTTT.

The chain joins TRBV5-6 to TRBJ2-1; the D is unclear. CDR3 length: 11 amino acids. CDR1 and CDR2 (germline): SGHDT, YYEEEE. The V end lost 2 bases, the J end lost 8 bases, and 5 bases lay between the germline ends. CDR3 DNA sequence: TGTGCCAGCAGCTTTCTGGATGAGCAGTTCTTC. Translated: CASSFLDEQFF.

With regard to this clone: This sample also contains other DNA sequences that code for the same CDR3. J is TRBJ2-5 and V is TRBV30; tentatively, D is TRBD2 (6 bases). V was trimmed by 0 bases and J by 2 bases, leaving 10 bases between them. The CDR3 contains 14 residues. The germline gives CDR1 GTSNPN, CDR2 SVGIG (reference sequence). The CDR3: CAWSVVGGQETQYF. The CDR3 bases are TGTGCCTGGAGTGTTGTCGGGGGACAAGAGACCCAGTACTTC.

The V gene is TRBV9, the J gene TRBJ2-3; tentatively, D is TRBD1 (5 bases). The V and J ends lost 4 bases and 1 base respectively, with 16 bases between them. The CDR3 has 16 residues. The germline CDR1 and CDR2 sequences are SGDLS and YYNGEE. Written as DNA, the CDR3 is TGTGCCAGCAGCTCCCCAGGGCAGGGTGGCACAGATACGCAGTATTTT. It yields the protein CASSSPGQGGTDTQYF.

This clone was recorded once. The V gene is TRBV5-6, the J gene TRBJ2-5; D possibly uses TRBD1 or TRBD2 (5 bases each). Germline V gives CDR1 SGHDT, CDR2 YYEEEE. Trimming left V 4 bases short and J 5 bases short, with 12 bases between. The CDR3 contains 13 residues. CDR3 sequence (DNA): TGTGCCAGCAGCCCGTGGGGGAGTGAGACCCAGTACTTC. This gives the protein CASSPWGSETQYF.

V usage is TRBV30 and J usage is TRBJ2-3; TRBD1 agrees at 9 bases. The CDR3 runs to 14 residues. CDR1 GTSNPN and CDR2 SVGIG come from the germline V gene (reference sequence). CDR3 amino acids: CAQGGTGRRDTQYF. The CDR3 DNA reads TGTGCTCAAGGTGGGACAGGGCGAAGAGATACGCAGTATTTT. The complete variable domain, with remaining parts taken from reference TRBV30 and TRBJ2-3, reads SQTIHQWPATLVQPVGSPLSLECTVEGTSNPNLYWYRQAAGRGLQLLFYSVGIGQISSEVPQNLSASRPQDRQFILSSKKLLLSDSGFYLCAQGGTGRRDTQYFGPGTRLTVL.

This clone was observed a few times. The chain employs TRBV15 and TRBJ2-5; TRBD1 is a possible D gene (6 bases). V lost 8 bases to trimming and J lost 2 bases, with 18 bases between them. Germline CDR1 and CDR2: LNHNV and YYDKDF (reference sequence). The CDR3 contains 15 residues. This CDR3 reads CATRNLGGQQETQYF. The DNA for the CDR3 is TGTGCCACCCGGAACCTAGGAGGACAGCAAGAGACCCAGTACTTC.

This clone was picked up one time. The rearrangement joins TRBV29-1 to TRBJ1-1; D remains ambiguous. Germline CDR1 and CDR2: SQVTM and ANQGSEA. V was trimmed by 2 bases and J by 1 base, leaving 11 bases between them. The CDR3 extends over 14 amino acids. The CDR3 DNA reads TGCAGCGTTGAATCGCCAGTGGGGAACACTGAAGCTTTCTTT. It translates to CSVESPVGNTEAFF.

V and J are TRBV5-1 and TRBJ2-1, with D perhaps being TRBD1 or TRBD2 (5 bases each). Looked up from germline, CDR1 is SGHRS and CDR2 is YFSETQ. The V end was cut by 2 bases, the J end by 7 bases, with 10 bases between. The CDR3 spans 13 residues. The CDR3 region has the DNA TGCGCCAGCAGCTTAGGGGCGGGTAATGAGCAGTTCTTC. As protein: CASSLGAGNEQFF.

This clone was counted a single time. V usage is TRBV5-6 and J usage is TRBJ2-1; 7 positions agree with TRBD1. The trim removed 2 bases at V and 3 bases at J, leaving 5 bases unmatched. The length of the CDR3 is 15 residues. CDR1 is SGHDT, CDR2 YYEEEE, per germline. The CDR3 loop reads CASSFWQGVYNEQFF. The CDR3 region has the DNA TGTGCCAGCAGCTTCTGGCAGGGGGTCTACAATGAGCAGTTCTTC.

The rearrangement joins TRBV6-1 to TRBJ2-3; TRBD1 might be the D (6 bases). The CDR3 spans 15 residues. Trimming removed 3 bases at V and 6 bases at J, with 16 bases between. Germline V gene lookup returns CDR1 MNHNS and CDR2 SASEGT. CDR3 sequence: CASSEGQSGPDTQYF. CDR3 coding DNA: TGTGCCAGCAGTGAGGGACAATCGGGGCCGGATACGCAGTATTTT.

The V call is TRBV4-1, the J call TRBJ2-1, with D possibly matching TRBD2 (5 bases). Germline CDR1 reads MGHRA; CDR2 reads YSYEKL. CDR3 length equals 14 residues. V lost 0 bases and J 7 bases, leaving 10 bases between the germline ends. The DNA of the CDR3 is TGCGCCAGCAGCCAAGATCCGAGGGCGAATGAGCAGTTCTTC. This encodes CASSQDPRANEQFF.

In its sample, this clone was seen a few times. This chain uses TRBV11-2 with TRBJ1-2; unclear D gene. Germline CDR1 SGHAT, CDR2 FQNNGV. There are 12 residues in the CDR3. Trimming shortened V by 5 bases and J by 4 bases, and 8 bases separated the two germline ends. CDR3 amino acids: CASSEGIYGYTF. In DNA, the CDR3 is TGTGCCAGCAGCGAAGGGATCTATGGCTACACCTTC.

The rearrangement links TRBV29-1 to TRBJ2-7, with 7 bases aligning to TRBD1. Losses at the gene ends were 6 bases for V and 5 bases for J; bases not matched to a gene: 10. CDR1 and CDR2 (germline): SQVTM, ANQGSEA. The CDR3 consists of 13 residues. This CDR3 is CSVTGTVGNEQYF. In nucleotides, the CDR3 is TGCAGCGTGACCGGGACAGTAGGAAACGAGCAGTACTTC.

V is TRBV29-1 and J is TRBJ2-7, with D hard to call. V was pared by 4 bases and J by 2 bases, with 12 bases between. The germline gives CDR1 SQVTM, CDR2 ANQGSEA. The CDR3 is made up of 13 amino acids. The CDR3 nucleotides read TGCAGCGTTGTTTATGGGGATACCTACGAGCAGTACTTC. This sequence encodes CSVVYGDTYEQYF.

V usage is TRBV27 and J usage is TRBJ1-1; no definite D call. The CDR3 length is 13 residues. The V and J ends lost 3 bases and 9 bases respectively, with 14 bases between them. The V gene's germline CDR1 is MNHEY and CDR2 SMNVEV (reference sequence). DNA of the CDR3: TGTGCCAGCAGTTTCTTCACGGGCGATAAAGCTTTCTTT. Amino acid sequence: CASSFFTGDKAFF.

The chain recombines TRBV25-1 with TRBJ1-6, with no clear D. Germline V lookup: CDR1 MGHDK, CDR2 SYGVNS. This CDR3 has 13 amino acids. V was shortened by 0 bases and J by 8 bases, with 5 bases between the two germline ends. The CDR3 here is CASSEYADSPLHF. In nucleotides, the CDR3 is TGTGCCAGCAGTGAATACGCAGATTCACCCCTCCACTTT.

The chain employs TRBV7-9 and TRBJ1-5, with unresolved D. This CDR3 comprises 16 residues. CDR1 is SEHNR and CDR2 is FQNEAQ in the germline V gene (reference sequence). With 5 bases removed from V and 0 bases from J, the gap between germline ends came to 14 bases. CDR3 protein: CASSNADKYSNQPQHF. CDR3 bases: TGTGCCAGCAGCAATGCCGACAAGTATAGCAATCAGCCCCAGCATTTT.